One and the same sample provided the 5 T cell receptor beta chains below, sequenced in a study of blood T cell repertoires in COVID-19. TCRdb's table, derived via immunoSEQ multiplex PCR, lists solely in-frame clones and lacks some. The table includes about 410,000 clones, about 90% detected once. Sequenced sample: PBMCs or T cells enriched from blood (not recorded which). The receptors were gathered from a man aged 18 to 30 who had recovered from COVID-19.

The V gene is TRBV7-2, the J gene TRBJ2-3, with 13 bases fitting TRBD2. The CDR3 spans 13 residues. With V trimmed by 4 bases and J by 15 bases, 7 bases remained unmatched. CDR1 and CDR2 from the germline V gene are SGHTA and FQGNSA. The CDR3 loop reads CASSSGGLAGSYF. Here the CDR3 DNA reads TGTGCCAGCAGCTCCGGGGGACTAGCGGGGTCATATTTT.

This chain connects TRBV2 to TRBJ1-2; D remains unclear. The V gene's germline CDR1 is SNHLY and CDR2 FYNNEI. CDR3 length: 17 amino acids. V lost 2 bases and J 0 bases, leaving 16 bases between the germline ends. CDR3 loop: CASSELYIFFANYGYTF. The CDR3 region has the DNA TGTGCCAGCAGTGAACTGTACATTTTCTTTGCTAACTATGGCTACACCTTC.

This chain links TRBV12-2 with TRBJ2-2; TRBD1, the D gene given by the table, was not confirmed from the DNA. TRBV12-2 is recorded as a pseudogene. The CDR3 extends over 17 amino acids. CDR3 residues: CASRSGPRDRNTGELFF. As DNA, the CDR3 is TGTGCAAGTCGCTCCGGACCCCGGGACAGGAACACCGGGGAGCTGTTTTTT.

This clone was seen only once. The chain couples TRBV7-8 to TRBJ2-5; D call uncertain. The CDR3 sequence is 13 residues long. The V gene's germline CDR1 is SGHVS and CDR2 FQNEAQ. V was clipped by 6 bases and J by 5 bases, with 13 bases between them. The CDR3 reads CASRIDSRETQYF. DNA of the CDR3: TGTGCCAGCAGGATCGATTCACGGGAGACCCAGTACTTC.

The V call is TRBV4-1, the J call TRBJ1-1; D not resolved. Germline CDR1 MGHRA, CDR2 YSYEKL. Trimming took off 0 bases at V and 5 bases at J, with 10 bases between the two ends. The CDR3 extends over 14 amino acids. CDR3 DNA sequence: TGCGCCAGCAGCCAAGAATTAGGCGGGACTGAAGCTTTCTTT. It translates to CASSQELGGTEAFF.